These 5 T cell receptor beta chains came from one sample sequenced in a study of shared clonotypes between healthy human individuals. Using immunoSEQ multiplex PCR, the repertoire was profiled, and TCRdb retains in-frame clones only, with some absent. The data hold over a million clones, with 75% to 85% observed a single time. Sequenced sample: memory CD4+ T cells from PBMCs. The subset was: CD45RA-negative fraction. These receptors originate from a man aged 18 to 30 in good health. Some clones in this sample may be carry-over from other donors' samples.

As for this clone: At one end, the junction sequence differs from germline, possibly due to a read error. The chain joins TRBV7-9 to TRBJ2-3, with D hard to call. The CDR3 is made up of 12 amino acids. Germline CDR1 reads SEHNR; CDR2 reads FQNEAQ (reference sequence). CDR3 sequence reads: CASSLGGLSQGF. DNA of the CDR3: TGTGCCAGCAGCTTAGGGGGTTTGTCGCAAGGTTTT.

The chain's CDR3 is CASSPNGDGYTF. The CDR3 bases are TGTGCCAGCTCACCAAACGGAGATGGCTACACCTTC. The rearrangement joins TRBV18 to TRBJ1-2; D ambiguous. Trimming removed 2 bases from V and 6 bases from J, with 7 bases in between. The CDR3 runs 12 residues. The V gene's germline CDR1 is KGHSH and CDR2 LQKENI.

The J gene is TRBJ1-3, the V gene TRBV25-1, with D unclear. Between the trimmed V and J ends, which lost 3 bases and 4 bases, there was a span of 10 bases. Germline V CDR1 and CDR2: MGHDK, SYGVNS. This CDR3 has 14 residues. CDR3 bases: TGTGCCAGCAGTGATTACAGTCCAGGAAACACCATATATTTT. As protein: CASSDYSPGNTIYF.

Comments on this clone: A read error likely explains this, since a far larger clone differs by one base. This sample includes further DNA sequences coding for the same CDR3. V usage is TRBV9 and J usage is TRBJ2-4, with TRBD1 matching 7 bases. The ends lost 4 bases at V and 9 bases at J; junction bases unmatched: 7. This CDR3 comprises 13 residues. In germline, CDR1 is SGDLS, CDR2 YYNGEE. DNA for the CDR3: TGTGCCAGCAGCCCTCGACAGGGAATCATTCAGTACTTC. This translates into CASSPRQGIIQYF.

Comment on this clone: Other DNA sequences in the same sample also yield this CDR3. V and J are TRBV5-6 and TRBJ2-2; TRBD2 matches at 11 bases. The CDR3 extends over 15 amino acids. Trimming removed 0 bases from V and 5 bases from J; junction bases left unmatched: 0. Germline CDR1 and CDR2: SGHDT and YYEEEE. This chain's CDR3 is CASSLGLAGTGELFF. CDR3 in DNA: TGTGCCAGCAGCTTGGGACTAGCGGGAACCGGGGAGCTGTTTTTT.